One sample yielded the 28 T cell receptor beta chains listed below, sequenced in a study of T cell repertoires in cytomegalovirus infection. Their recognized antigens are unknown. MiXCR, run by TCRdb on the reads, gives a single entry per CDR3 protein. Here the sample spans roughly 500,000 distinct CDR3 sequences, 33% being singletons. This sample comprised cultured PBMCs, obtained from culture after CMV antigen stimulation. These receptors were taken from a human donor in good health (CMV status not recorded). Some clones in this sample may be carry-over from other donors' samples.

The gene calls are TRBV20-1 and TRBJ1-5; 7 bases fit TRBD1. J lost 4 bases, V lost 2 bases, and 11 bases had no gene match. This CDR3 region has 16 residues. The germline V gene encodes CDR1 DFQATT and CDR2 SNEGSKA (reference sequence). CDR3 in DNA: TGCAGTGCTAGACGATTCGGACAGGCGTTAAATCAGCCCCAGCATTTT. It yields the protein CSARRFGQALNQPQHF.

The chain recombines TRBV20-1 with TRBJ2-7; 13 positions match TRBD2. Germline V gives CDR1 DFQATT, CDR2 SNEGSKA (reference sequence). Losses at the gene ends were 0 bases for V and 3 bases for J; bases not matched to a gene: 2. The CDR3 is 15 amino acids. The CDR3 DNA sequence: TGCAGTGCTAGAGATCGACTAGCGGGGGGCTACGAGCAGTACGTC. The encoded protein is CSARDRLAGGYEQYV.

The V and J genes are TRBV7-2 and TRBJ2-7, with TRBD2 as a possible D gene (5 bases). The germline gives CDR1 SGHTA, CDR2 FQGNSA. V lost 1 base and J 3 bases, leaving 13 bases between the germline ends. This CDR3 has 15 amino acids. The CDR3 is CASSLGSRGSYEQYF. The CDR3 DNA is TGTGCCAGCAGCTTAGGGTCCCGGGGTAGCTACGAGCAGTACTTC. The full variable domain, with the rest looked up from reference TRBV7-2 and TRBJ2-7, is GAGVSQSPSNKVTEKGKDVELRCDPISGHTALYWYRQSLGQGLEFLIYFQGNSAPDKSGLPSDRFSAERTGGSVSTLTIQRTQQEDSAVYLCASSLGSRGSYEQYFGPGTRLTVT.

The chain recombines TRBV5-1 with TRBJ2-3, with D unresolved. Germline-derived CDR1 and CDR2 are SGHRS and YFSETQ. This CDR3 has 16 amino acids. The V end was cut by 5 bases, the J end by 4 bases, with 20 bases between. The CDR3 loop is CASRRHQVPFPDTQYF. The CDR3 DNA reads as TGCGCCAGCAGACGACATCAGGTACCCTTCCCAGATACGCAGTATTTT.

This chain connects TRBV4-3 to TRBJ2-1; perhaps TRBD2 as D (6 bases). Trimming pared 3 bases from V and 9 bases from J, leaving 15 bases between. Germline CDR1 reads LGHNA; CDR2 reads YSLEER. The CDR3 loop spans 14 amino acids. CDR3 nucleotides: TGCGCCAGCAGCCATTCTAGCGTGAGCGGTGAGCAGTTCTTC. It translates to CASSHSSVSGEQFF.

This chain links TRBV4-1 with TRBJ2-5, with TRBD2 matching over 7 bases. Germline V gene lookup returns CDR1 MGHRA and CDR2 YSYEKL. V shed 4 bases and J 5 bases; nucleotides not matched to a gene: 10. This CDR3 has 15 residues. The CDR3 loop reads CASSRDPGGGETQYF. DNA of the CDR3: TGCGCCAGCAGCCGAGACCCGGGCGGGGGTGAGACCCAGTACTTC.

In this sample, this clonotype turned up many times. This sequence joins TRBV7-2 and TRBJ1-2; tentative D call: TRBD1 (5 bases). CDR1 is SGHTA, CDR2 FQGNSA, per germline. The CDR3 is made up of 17 amino acids. V gave up 4 bases and J gave up 0 bases, with 18 bases separating them. Written as DNA, the CDR3 is TGTGCCAGCAGCTCCATGGAAGGGACCTATTCTAACTATGGCTACACCTTC. As protein: CASSSMEGTYSNYGYTF.

This clonotype was recorded only once. V and J are TRBV6-2 or TRBV6-3 and TRBJ1-2; D is unclear. Deletions cut 6 bases from V and 7 bases from J, with 6 bases between. This CDR3 comprises 10 residues. Germline V gene lookup returns CDR1 MNHEY and CDR2 SVGEGT. Here the CDR3 reads CASRDLGYTF. CDR3 DNA: TGTGCCAGCAGAGACCTTGGCTACACCTTC.

The J gene is TRBJ2-6, the V gene TRBV6-1, with D perhaps matching TRBD2 (7 bases). Germline V lookup: CDR1 MNHNS, CDR2 SASEGT. The CDR3 contains 16 residues. Trimming pared 8 bases from V and 4 bases from J, leaving 18 bases between. The chain's CDR3 is CASSLGGAAGANVLTF. CDR3 DNA: TGTGCCAGCTCGTTGGGGGGGGCGGCCGGGGCCAACGTCCTGACTTTC.

This clonotype occurred many times. The chain couples TRBV7-2 to TRBJ2-5; 7 positions match TRBD1. Germline V gene data show CDR1 as SGHTA and CDR2 as FQGNSA. Trimming removed 5 bases from V and 1 base from J; junction bases left unmatched: 4. CDR3 size: 14 residues. The CDR3 loop is CASSATGVQETQYF. The CDR3 DNA is TGTGCCAGCAGCGCCACAGGGGTCCAAGAGACCCAGTACTTC.

The chain joins TRBV5-5 to TRBJ2-7; possible D gene TRBD1, 6 bases. The CDR3 has 14 amino acids. Trimming stripped 4 bases from V and 0 bases from J, with 11 bases between. The germline V gene encodes CDR1 SGHKS and CDR2 YYEKEE (reference sequence). The CDR3 DNA reads TGTGCCAGCAGCCCGACAGGTTTCTCCTACGAGCAGTACTTC. Encoded protein: CASSPTGFSYEQYF.

This clonotype was observed a single time. The rearrangement links TRBV7-9 to TRBJ2-3; TRBD2 matches at 7 bases. The CDR3 has 14 residues. The trim removed 3 bases at V and 4 bases at J, leaving 4 bases unmatched. Germline V lookup: CDR1 SEHNR, CDR2 FQNEAQ (reference sequence). The CDR3 is CASSLAGESDTQYF. The CDR3 bases are TGTGCCAGCAGCTTGGCGGGAGAGTCAGATACGCAGTATTTT.

The V and J genes are TRBV6-6 and TRBJ2-7; the D gene could be TRBD1 or TRBD2 (7 bases each). In germline, CDR1 is MNHNY, CDR2 SVGAGI (reference sequence). The CDR3 runs to 15 residues. The V and J ends lost 7 bases and 6 bases respectively, with 22 bases between them. The CDR3 DNA sequence: TGTGCCAGCACTAAGGAGGGGGCAGGGGGGGTCGAGCAGTACTTC. It encodes CASTKEGAGGVEQYF.

This clonotype was observed at least ten times. The J gene is TRBJ2-1, the V gene TRBV7-8, with TRBD2 as a possible D gene (5 bases). Trimming removed 5 bases at V and 3 bases at J, with 8 bases between. Germline CDR1 is SGHVS and CDR2 is FQNEAQ. The CDR3 runs 13 residues. CDR3 sequence: CASSTDYYNEQFF. Written as DNA, the CDR3 is TGTGCCAGCAGCACCGACTACTACAATGAGCAGTTCTTC.

This clonotype appeared a few times. The CDR3 bases are TGTGCCAGCAGTATAGGGACAGGAGAAAACTATGGCTACACCTTC. It yields the protein CASSIGTGENYGYTF. This chain joins TRBV6-1 and TRBJ1-2, with 8 nucleotides matching TRBD1. Germline CDR1 and CDR2: MNHNS and SASEGT. This CDR3 is 15 amino acids long. The V segment lost 5 bases and the J segment 2 bases; nucleotides outside the gene matches: 7.

V usage is TRBV20-1 and J usage is TRBJ2-7, with TRBD2 matching over 10 bases. Germline values: CDR1 DFQATT, CDR2 SNEGSKA (reference sequence). The CDR3 spans 14 residues. V lost 3 bases, J lost 4 bases, and 6 bases stayed unmatched. The CDR3 sequence: CSASRLAGVYEQYF. The CDR3 coding sequence is TGCAGTGCTAGTCGGCTAGCGGGAGTATACGAGCAGTACTTC.

In its sample, this clonotype was seen many times. The rearrangement uses TRBV7-2 and TRBJ2-3; 7 nucleotides align to TRBD2. This CDR3 has 14 residues. Trimming at V came to 3 bases and at J to 6 bases, leaving 6 bases not matched to a gene. Germline CDR1 reads SGHTA; CDR2 reads FQGNSA. CDR3 nucleotide sequence: TGTGCCAGCAGCTTTGGCGGGAGAGGGGATACGCAGTATTTT. It specifies CASSFGGRGDTQYF.

This clonotype was detected only a few times. V and J are TRBV5-1 and TRBJ1-1, with D unclear. The CDR3 has 17 residues. Germline V gives CDR1 SGHRS, CDR2 YFSETQ. V lost 0 bases to trimming and J lost 0 bases, with 15 bases between them. CDR3 bases: TGCGCCAGCAGCTTGGGCTCAAGAGTTAATATGAACACTGAAGCTTTCTTT. Translated, it gives CASSLGSRVNMNTEAFF.

A note on this clonotype: One end of the junction is discordant with germline, which a read error may explain. V and J are TRBV7-2 and TRBJ2-1; tentatively, D is TRBD2 (5 bases). Germline V lookup: CDR1 SGHTA, CDR2 FQGNSA. This CDR3 is 15 amino acids long. CDR3 region: CASSLAGSGYSEQFF. In DNA form, the CDR3 reads TGTGCCAGCAGCTTAGCAGGGTCGGGATACAGTGAGCAGTTCTTC.

The gene calls are TRBV2 and TRBJ1-6; D ambiguous. Deletions cut 0 bases from V and 0 bases from J, with 12 bases between. Germline V lookup: CDR1 SNHLY, CDR2 FYNNEI. The length of the CDR3 is 18 residues. The CDR3 DNA reads TGTGCCAGCAGTGAAGCGCCTGCCACCCCCTCCTATAATTCACCCCTCCACTTT. Its protein product is CASSEAPATPSYNSPLHF. The whole variable domain, remainder taken from reference TRBV2 and TRBJ1-6, is EPEVTQTPSHQVTQMGQEVILRCVPISNHLYFYWYRQILGQKVEFLVSFYNNEISEKSEIFDDQFSVERPDGSNFTLKIRSTKLEDSAMYFCASSEAPATPSYNSPLHFGNGTRLTVT.

The sample holds one count of this clonotype. This chain uses TRBV24-1 with TRBJ2-5; 9 bases align to TRBD2. The trim removed 4 bases at V and 5 bases at J, leaving 10 bases unmatched. The V gene's germline CDR1 is KGHDR and CDR2 SFDVKD. The CDR3 length is 16 residues. The CDR3 DNA follows: TGTGCCACCAGTGACCCGGGGGCTAGCGGGATTGAGACCCAGTACTTC. Translating it yields CATSDPGASGIETQYF.

The CDR3 is CASSGQGSYTF. In nucleotides, the CDR3 is TGTGCCAGCAGCGGCCAGGGTAGCTACACCTTC. The chain couples TRBV5-4 to TRBJ1-2; tentative D call: TRBD1 (5 bases). Trimming removed 4 bases from V and 9 bases from J, with 10 bases in between. The CDR3 sequence is 11 residues long. The germline CDR1 and CDR2 sequences are SGHNT and YYREEE (reference sequence).

This chain links TRBV6-1 with TRBJ1-1; no clear D gene. With 6 bases removed from V and 1 base from J, the gap between germline ends came to 12 bases. The germline V gene has CDR1 MNHNS and CDR2 SASEGT. CDR3 length: 14 residues. The CDR3 nucleotides read TGTGCCAGCAGACCCGGCGGTGGGAACACTGAAGCTTTCTTT. Residues: CASRPGGGNTEAFF.

This clonotype was seen more than once but under ten times. The rearrangement joins TRBV14 to TRBJ1-1; possibly TRBD1 for D (5 bases). Germline V lookup: CDR1 SGHDN, CDR2 FVKESK. V lost 1 base to trimming and J lost 0 bases, with 12 bases between them. This CDR3 comprises 16 residues. The chain's CDR3 is CASSQGPGRVNTEAFF. The CDR3, as DNA: TGTGCCAGCAGCCAAGGACCGGGGCGGGTGAACACTGAAGCTTTCTTT. Filled out from reference TRBV14 and TRBJ1-1, the complete variable domain reads EAGVTQFPSHSVIEKGQTVTLRCDPISGHDNLYWYRRVMGKEIKFLLHFVKESKQDESGMPNNRFLAERTGGTYSTLKVQPAELEDSGVYFCASSQGPGRVNTEAFFGQGTRLTVV.

The chain couples TRBV5-8 to TRBJ2-3, with 8 bases aligning to TRBD2. CDR1 and CDR2 from the germline V gene are SGHTS and YDEGEE. The CDR3 sequence is 18 residues long. J gave up 0 bases and V 0 bases, and 9 bases lay outside the gene matches. The CDR3 loop is CASSLATSGSTSTDTQYF. In DNA, the CDR3 is TGTGCCAGCAGCTTGGCCACTAGCGGTTCAACTAGCACAGATACGCAGTATTTT.

This chain uses TRBV6-5 with TRBJ2-2, with D tentatively TRBD1 (5 bases). The germline CDR1 and CDR2 sequences are MNHEY and SVGAGI. V shed 8 bases and J shed 4 bases, with 8 bases lying between them. The CDR3 loop spans 12 amino acids. The CDR3: CASYQGTGELFF. In DNA, the CDR3 is TGTGCCAGCTACCAGGGCACCGGGGAGCTGTTTTTT.

This clonotype was seen more than once but under ten times. This chain links TRBV5-1 with TRBJ2-1, with D possibly matching TRBD2 (5 bases). The CDR3 is made up of 13 amino acids. In germline, CDR1 is SGHRS, CDR2 YFSETQ. V was shortened by 0 bases and J by 10 bases, with 11 bases between the two germline ends. The CDR3: CASSLESREEQFF. CDR3 nucleotide sequence: TGCGCCAGCAGCTTGGAGTCGAGGGAGGAGCAGTTCTTC. Drawing the rest from reference TRBV5-1 and TRBJ2-1, the complete variable domain is KAGVTQTPRYLIKTRGQQVTLSCSPISGHRSVSWYQQTPGQGLQFLFEYFSETQRNKGNFPGRFSGRQFSNSRSEMNVSTLELGDSALYLCASSLESREEQFFGPGTRLTVL.

This clonotype was detected a few times. The rearrangement joins TRBV7-7 to TRBJ2-1, with 12 nucleotides matching TRBD2. Trimming cost V 1 base and J 6 bases; bases outside gene matches: 7. The CDR3 has 17 amino acids. CDR1 and CDR2 (germline): SSHAT, FNYEAQ (reference sequence). The CDR3 DNA sequence: TGTGCCAGCAGCTTAGGTTCGCTAGCGGGAGGGGCCAATGAGCAGTTCTTC. As protein: CASSLGSLAGGANEQFF.